This TCR beta chain is from a study of PD-1 blockade in classical Hodgkin lymphoma. Trimming shortened V by 5 bases and J by 4 bases, and 6 bases separated the two germline ends. CDR3 length equals 11 residues. Germline CDR1 is SEHNR and CDR2 is FQNEAQ (reference sequence). As for time point: cycle 4 day 1 (C4D1), after five to seven weeks of nivolumab. All the patients suffered relapse after autologous stem cell transplantation, and brentuximab vedotin exposure differed. Sequencing used immunoSEQ multiplex PCR; TCRdb keeps in-frame clones, though not all of them. The table records nearly 25,000 clones, approximately 68% of them present only once.

The sample was peripheral blood mononuclear cells (PBMCs), taken before the fourth cycle of nivolumab. The chain uses TRBV7-9 and TRBJ2-7; D unclear. The receptor was derived from a human donor with classical Hodgkin lymphoma. The CDR3 DNA follows: TGTGCCAGCAGCCCCCAATACGAGCAGTACTTC. Translating it yields CASSPQYEQYF.